The sequence of this T cell receptor beta chain was determined in a study of T-cell memory formation after mild COVID-19. At the level of the study: Largely, the TCR clusters proved donor specific.

The CDR3 spans 13 residues. The germline V gene encodes CDR1 SNHLY and CDR2 FYNNEI. V lost 6 bases and J lost 3, with 12 bases in between. TCRdb reanalysed the 5' RACE reads using MiXCR and keeps one entry per CDR3 protein. Of a few hundred thousand distinct CDR3 sequences listed, less than 9.5% are singletons. The genes are TRBV2 and TRBJ2-7; D is perhaps TRBD2 (6 bases). The receptor's source is a man in his late teens or twenties who had mild COVID-19 (a few samples of this study predate the infection). Cell type and time point are not known. Sequences were obtained from PBMCs or a T cell subset sorted from them (not recorded which). For the CDR3, the DNA is TGTGCCAGCAGGGGGGACTTTTTCTACGAGCAGTACTTC. Translated, it gives CASRGDFFYEQYF.